This T cell receptor beta chain was sequenced during a study of identical twins. Study findings and constraints: Within cord blood, abundant beta clonotypes carried fewer insertions, but memory repertoires showed no such trend.

A single record per CDR3 protein comes from TCRdb applying MiXCR to the 5' RACE reads. This table holds about 530,000 distinct CDR3 sequences, approximately 20% found once. Only a few counts were recorded for this clonotype. Its antigen is still unknown. The CDR3 runs to 11 residues. V was clipped by 4 bases and J by 10 bases, with 8 bases between them. The germline CDR1 and CDR2 sequences are SGHTA and FQGTGA. The same data also contributed to another study, on yellow fever vaccine responses in identical twins.

This rearrangement joins TRBV7-3 to TRBJ2-1; a possible D gene is TRBD1 (6 bases). The sequence was obtained from a woman younger than 30 in good health. The specimen was CD4+ T cells sorted from blood. In DNA form, the CDR3 reads TGTGCCAGCAGCTACGGACAGGAGCAGTTCTTC. Its translation is CASSYGQEQFF.